Detailed here is one T cell receptor beta chain. This clone was seen a few times. Its binding antigen is unknown. Base qualities are not at hand, and no much larger clone is one base apart. Including the terminal cysteine and phenylalanine, the CDR3 comprises 16 residues. Kept here is only the CDR3 DNA, which spans 48 bases and is read in frame from base 1. V and J are truncated by 4 bases and 2 bases respectively, leaving an intervening sequence of 15 bases. The germline V gene (reference sequence) specifies LNHDA as CDR1 and SQIVND as CDR2. Each collaborating institution followed its own protocols to collect whole blood in K2EDTA tubes. For TCRbeta analysis, collaborator samples were shipped as frozen whole blood, as isolated PBMCs, or as DNA extracted from either sample type. TCRbeta CDR3 regions were amplified from genomic DNA using the immunoSEQ Assay, a bias-controlled multiplex PCR. The study's own analysis went as follows. Within the assay, amplification of reference gene primers was used to estimate how many nucleated cells each sample contained. To quantify the absolute abundance of each unique TCRbeta CDR3 rearrangement, sequence reads were collapsed and filtered. For each sample, productive Simpson clonality was calculated as the square root of Simpson's diversity index across productive rearrangements. This immuneACCESS table, as held by TCRdb, lists in-frame sequences with V and J called but not all clones. Of the missing ones, under half trace to an unresolved V gene in checked studies; the others have no known cause. V and J calls and clone size come straight from that table; D and trimming were deduced from the DNA. The sample table lists 120,000 or so clones, about 80% of them with a count of one. The top ten clones comprise roughly 25% of the sample.

This sample stems from a study of blood T cell repertoires in COVID-19 (TCRdb year 2020). Broadly, across the study: The collaborator samples originated in the United States, Italy and Spain and spanned the acute and convalescent phases of COVID-19. The prospective study material was composed of cDNA or gDNA derived from T cells, B-cell-depleted T cells, or PBMCs. The dataset comprised deeply sampled blood TCRbeta repertoires from subjects exposed to, actively infected with, or recovered from COVID-19. A freely available public database, intended as a resource for researchers studying the immune response to SARS-CoV-2, is where the repertoires were released. Samples came from the ongoing ImmuneRACE study (first 160 participants) plus 1,254 subjects from 6 global collaborators. The sample metadata nearly always contained a de-identified subject ID, COVID-19 status, age in years and sex. Where available, HLA class I and class II types were taken from metadata supplied by the sample provider and were not determined by assay-based typing.

Study-wide conclusions, independent of this receptor: How much clinical and demographic metadata was included differed by source and by participant, and the metadata was provided uncurated.

The V and J genes are TRBV19 and TRBJ1-5; a tentative D match to TRBD1 spans 6 bases. The sequence was collected from a human donor in a cohort sampled during active COVID-19. Sequenced input: peripheral blood. This receptor has the CDR3 CASSSQQGRGNQPQHF. DNA sequence: TGTGCCAGTAGTAGTCAACAGGGAAGGGGCAATCAGCCCCAGCATTTT.